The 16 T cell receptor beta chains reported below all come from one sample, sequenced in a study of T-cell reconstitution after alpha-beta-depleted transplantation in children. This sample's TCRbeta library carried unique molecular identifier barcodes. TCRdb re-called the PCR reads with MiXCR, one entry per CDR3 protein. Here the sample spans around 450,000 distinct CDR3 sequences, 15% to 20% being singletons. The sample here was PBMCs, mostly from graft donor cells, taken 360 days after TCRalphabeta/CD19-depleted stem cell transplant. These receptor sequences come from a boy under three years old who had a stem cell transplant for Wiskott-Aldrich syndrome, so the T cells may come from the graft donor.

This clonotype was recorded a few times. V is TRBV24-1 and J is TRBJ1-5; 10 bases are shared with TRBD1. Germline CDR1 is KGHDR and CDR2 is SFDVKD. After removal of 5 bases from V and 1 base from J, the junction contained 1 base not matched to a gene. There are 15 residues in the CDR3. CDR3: CATSGTGGSNQPQHF. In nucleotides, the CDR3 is TGTGCCACCAGTGGGACAGGGGGGAGCAATCAGCCCCAGCATTTT.

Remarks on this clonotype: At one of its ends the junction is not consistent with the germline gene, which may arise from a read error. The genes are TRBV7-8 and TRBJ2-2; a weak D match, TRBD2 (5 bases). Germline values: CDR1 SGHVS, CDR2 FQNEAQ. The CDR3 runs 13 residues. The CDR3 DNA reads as TGTGTCAGCAGCCTCGGGGACACCGGGGAGCTGTTTTTT. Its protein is CVSSLGDTGELFF.

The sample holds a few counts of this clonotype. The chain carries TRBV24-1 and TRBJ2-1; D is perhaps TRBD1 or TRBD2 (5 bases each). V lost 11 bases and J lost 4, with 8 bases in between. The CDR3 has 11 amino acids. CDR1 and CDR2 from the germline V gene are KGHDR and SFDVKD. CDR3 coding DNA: TGTGCCATCGGGGCGTACAATGAGCAGTTCTTC. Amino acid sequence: CAIGAYNEQFF.

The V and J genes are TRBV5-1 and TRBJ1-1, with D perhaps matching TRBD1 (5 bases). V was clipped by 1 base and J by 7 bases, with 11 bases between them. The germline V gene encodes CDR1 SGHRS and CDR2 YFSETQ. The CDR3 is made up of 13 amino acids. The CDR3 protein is CASSLIRGIEAFF. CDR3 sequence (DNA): TGCGCCAGCAGCTTGATTAGGGGTATTGAAGCTTTCTTT.

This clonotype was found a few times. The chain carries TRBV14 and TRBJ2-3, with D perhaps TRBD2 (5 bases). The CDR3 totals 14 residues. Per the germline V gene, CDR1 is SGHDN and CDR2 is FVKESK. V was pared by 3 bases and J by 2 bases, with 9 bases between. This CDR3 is CASSHWGVTDTQYF. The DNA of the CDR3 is TGTGCCAGCAGCCACTGGGGAGTCACAGATACGCAGTATTTT.

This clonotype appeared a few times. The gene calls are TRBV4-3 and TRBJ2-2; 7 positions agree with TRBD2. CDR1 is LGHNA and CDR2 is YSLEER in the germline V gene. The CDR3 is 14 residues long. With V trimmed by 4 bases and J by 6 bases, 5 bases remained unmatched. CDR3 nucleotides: TGCGCCAGCAGCCGGTATCGGGGGGCCGGGGAGCTGTTTTTT. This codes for CASSRYRGAGELFF.

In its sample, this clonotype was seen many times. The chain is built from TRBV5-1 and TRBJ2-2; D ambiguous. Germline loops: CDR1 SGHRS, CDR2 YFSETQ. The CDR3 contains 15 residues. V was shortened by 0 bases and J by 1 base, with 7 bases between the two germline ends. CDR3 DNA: TGCGCCAGCAGCTTGGTCTGGGGGAACACCGGGGAGCTGTTTTTT. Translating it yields CASSLVWGNTGELFF.

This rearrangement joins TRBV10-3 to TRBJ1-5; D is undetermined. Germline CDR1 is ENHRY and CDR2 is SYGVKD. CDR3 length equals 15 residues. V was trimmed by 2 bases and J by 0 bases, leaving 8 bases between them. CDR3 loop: CAISEATDSNQPQHF. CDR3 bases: TGTGCCATCAGTGAGGCGACGGATAGCAATCAGCCCCAGCATTTT.

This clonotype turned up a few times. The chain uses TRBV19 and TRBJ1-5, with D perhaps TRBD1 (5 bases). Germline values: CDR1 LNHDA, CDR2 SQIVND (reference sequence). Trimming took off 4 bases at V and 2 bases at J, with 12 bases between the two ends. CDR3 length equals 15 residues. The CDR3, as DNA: TGTGCCAGTAGTAAGTTCCCGGGGGGCAATCAGCCCCAGCATTTT. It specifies CASSKFPGGNQPQHF.

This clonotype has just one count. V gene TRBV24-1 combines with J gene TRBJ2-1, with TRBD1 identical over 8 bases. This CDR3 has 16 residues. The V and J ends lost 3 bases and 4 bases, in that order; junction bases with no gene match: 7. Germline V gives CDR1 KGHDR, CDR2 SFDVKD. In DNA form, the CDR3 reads TGTGCCACCAGTGATCCCGGACAGGGATGGTACAATGAGCAGTTCTTC. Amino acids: CATSDPGQGWYNEQFF.

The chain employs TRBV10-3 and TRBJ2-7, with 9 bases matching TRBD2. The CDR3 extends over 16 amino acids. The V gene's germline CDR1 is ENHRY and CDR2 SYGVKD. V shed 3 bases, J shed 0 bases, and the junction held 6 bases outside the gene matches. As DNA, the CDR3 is TGTGCCATCAGTGAAGCCGGACTAGCGAACTCCTACGAGCAGTACTTC. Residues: CAISEAGLANSYEQYF.

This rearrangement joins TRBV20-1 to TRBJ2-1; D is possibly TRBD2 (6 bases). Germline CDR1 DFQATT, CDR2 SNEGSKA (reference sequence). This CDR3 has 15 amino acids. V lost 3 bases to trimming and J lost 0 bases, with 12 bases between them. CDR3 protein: CSASPLGGSYNEQFF. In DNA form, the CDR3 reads TGCAGTGCTAGCCCCCTCGGGGGCTCCTACAATGAGCAGTTCTTC.

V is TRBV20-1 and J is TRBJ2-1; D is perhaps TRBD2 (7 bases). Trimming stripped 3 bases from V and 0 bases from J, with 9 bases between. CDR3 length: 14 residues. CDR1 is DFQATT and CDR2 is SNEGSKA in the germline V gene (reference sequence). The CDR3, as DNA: TGCAGTGCTAGGAGGGGGGGCTCCTACAATGAGCAGTTCTTC. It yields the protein CSARRGGSYNEQFF.

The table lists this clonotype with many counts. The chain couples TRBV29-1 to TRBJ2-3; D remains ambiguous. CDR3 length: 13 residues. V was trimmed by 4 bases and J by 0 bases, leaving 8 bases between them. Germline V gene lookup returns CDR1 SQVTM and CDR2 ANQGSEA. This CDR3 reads CSVGSLSTDTQYF. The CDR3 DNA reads TGCAGCGTTGGGTCCCTTAGCACAGATACGCAGTATTTT.

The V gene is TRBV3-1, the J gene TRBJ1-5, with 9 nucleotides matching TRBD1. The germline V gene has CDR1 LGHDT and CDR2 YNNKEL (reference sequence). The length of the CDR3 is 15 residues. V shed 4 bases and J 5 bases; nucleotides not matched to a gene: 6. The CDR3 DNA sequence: TGTGCCAGCAGCCGGACAGGGGCACGGGATCAGCCCCAGCATTTT. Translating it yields CASSRTGARDQPQHF.

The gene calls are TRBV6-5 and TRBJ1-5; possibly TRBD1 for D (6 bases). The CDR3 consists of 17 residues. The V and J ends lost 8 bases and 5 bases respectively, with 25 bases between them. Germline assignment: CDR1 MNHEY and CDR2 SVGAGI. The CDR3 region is CASLAVRGYEGDQPQHF. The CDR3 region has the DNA TGTGCCAGCCTAGCAGTGAGGGGGTATGAGGGTGATCAGCCCCAGCATTTT.